This entry is about one T cell receptor beta chain. This clone was detected only a few times. It lacks a known antigen. There are no base qualities to consult, and no much larger clone falls within one base. These data originate in a study of cytomegalovirus exposure and HLA in healthy donors (dated by TCRdb to the late 2010s). Describing the broader study: According to an earlier analysis of 587 of the donors, about 179 million T cells yielded over 100 million unique TCR beta sequences and more than 250 Gb of sequence data. Around 320 gigabases of sequencing data and 70 million to 85 million unique TCR sequences were included in an early release covering roughly 600 HLA-typed donors. Among the approximately 400 genotyped donors, 81% belonged to the genetic ancestry cluster associated with self-reported Caucasian donors. The aim of the study was to test whether cataloging public T cell receptors could identify signatures of past pathogen exposure. The T cell repertoires of around 670 subjects were profiled by immunosequencing and related to cytomegalovirus serostatus. A separate validation cohort of approximately 120 different subjects was used in addition to the 666-subject first cohort. To predict cytomegalovirus infection status, the study brought together high-throughput TCR immunosequencing, statistical association of individual TCRs with disease status, and machine learning. A later analysis re-examined previously published TCR beta repertoires from just over 650 donors and added high-resolution HLA genotyping to investigate patterns of TCR occurrence. The later analysis used no new phenotypic data to find candidate immune exposures, relying instead on TCR beta sequences and their occurrence across donors. An earlier analysis of several hundred of the donors used high-throughput TCR beta sequencing to judge whether each TCR beta V gene segment behaved as functional or pseudogenic. Donor age, sex, ethnicity and CMV serostatus were compiled alongside the repertoire data. In a later genetic analysis, genome-wide SNP genotypes for about 65% of the 666 donors were used, and that subset was treated as a discovery cohort. All discovery cohort repertoires had been generated on a single sequencing platform. HLA typing included class I and class II loci at four-digit resolution. The number of typed donors differed by locus: about 620-640 for A, B, C, DRB1 and DQB1; approximately 530 for DQA1; 606 for DPA1; and around 490 for DPB1. About five DR-DQ haplotypes were handled as single units for association and clustering, since linkage in the cohort was strong. Across around 400 genotyped donors of the cohort, an average of about 240,000 unique TCR beta nucleotide sequences per donor were sequenced, and around 20% of those sequences were non-productive.

The cohort comprised 666 healthy bone marrow donors. All cohort members were sampled while nominally healthy, although unrecorded immune exposures were likely present. The donor tested CMV seronegative and was one of the 352 seronegative cohort members. Each donor provided a peripheral blood sample, and peripheral blood mononuclear cells were used for TCR beta sequencing. Genomic DNA was extracted from the blood cell samples with the Qiagen DNeasy Blood Extraction Kit. Library generation was performed with the immunoSEQ multiplex PCR assay. The multiplex PCR relied on a mix of 60 forward primers for TCR Vbeta segments and 13 reverse primers for TCR Jbeta segments. A multiplex PCR assay on genomic DNA amplified the CDR3 region of rearranged TCR beta genes. The Illumina HiSeq System was used to sequence the amplified TCR beta libraries as 87-base-pair reads. As for the authors' bioinformatics: In a later analysis, tens of millions of unique TCR beta chains were counted across the 666 repertoires, and around 10 million of these chains were shared by at least two donors. Raw reads were error-corrected and collapsed into unique sequences by a nearest-neighbor algorithm in which closely related sequences were merged to remove PCR and sequencing errors. V, D and J gene segments were assigned by aligning CDR3 sequences to IMGT reference sequences. Each retained sequence needed at least a six-nucleotide match to both a V gene segment and a J gene segment. A rearrangement counted as productive if the CDR3 had no stop codons and remained in frame with V and J, and every other rearrangement counted as non-productive. CDR3 was defined according to IMGT convention as the region running from the second conserved V-encoded cysteine to the conserved J-encoded phenylalanine. Sequences without an unambiguous match to a single V gene segment were excluded from the earlier analysis of 450 to 650 of the donors. An earlier analysis of about 590 of the donors classified V segments as functional when productive rearrangements were above 56.7% and as segregating when the standard deviation between donors was above 5%. A statistical classification framework was developed to diagnose cytomegalovirus status using the catalog of TCR beta chain sequences. A later analysis assigned V and J genes by comparing TCR nucleotide sequences with IMGT/GENE-DB human TR gene sequences. The TCRdist pipeline was used in a later analysis to assign CDR3 sequences and most-parsimonious VDJ recombination scenarios. In a later analysis, every TCR beta chain was defined by the combination of its CDR3 amino acid sequence and its V-gene family, and reads without a unique V-gene family were dropped. To address suspected cross-contamination and a sequencing artifact, a later analysis removed around 590 highly shared, low-generation-probability nucleotide sequences. For each public chain, a later analysis derived a clonal expansion index from normalized ranks of inferred template counts within each repertoire. Generation probabilities in a later analysis came from a VDJ recombination model fitted to out-of-frame rearrangements, and those results were checked against IGoR. A later analysis scored TCR-TCR, TCR-HLA and TCR-CMV co-occurrence with hypergeometric tests, applying a repertoire-size bias correction to TCR pairs. False discovery rates were estimated in a later analysis by permuting HLA or CMV assignments 20 times. In a later analysis, co-occurring TCRs were grouped using DBSCAN, with TCRdist sequence similarity added in when clustering inside HLA-allele-positive subsets. For co-occurrence clustering, repertoires with fewer than 30,000 or more than 120,000 public chains were excluded, along with about five repertoires with anomalous nucleotide sharing. TCRdb took over this immuneACCESS table, retaining in-frame rearrangements with V and J assigned. Such tables are incomplete; in checked studies, under half of the missing clones stem from an unresolved V gene, and the remainder is unexplained. For V, J and clone size, that table is used; D and trimming come from the DNA. The sample contains a few hundred thousand clones, roughly 79% of them found a single time. The ten largest account for over 0.5% of the sample.

The V and J ends are trimmed by 8 bases and 0 bases, leaving 8 bases between them. Reading from cysteine to phenylalanine, the CDR3 counts 13 amino acids. The entry retains the CDR3 DNA only, 39 bases that are in frame from base 1. The germline V gene provides CDR1 ENHRY and CDR2 SYGVKD. Results the study describes overall, beyond this receptor: When HLA alleles, especially DR and DQ, strongly co-occurred, TCR associations were difficult to assign to individual alleles. Broadly in line with IMGT annotations, most TCR beta V segments showed up in productive rearrangements about 87% or about 30% of the time in an earlier analysis of several hundred of the donors. Roughly uniform sequencing depth across donors was assumed in presence/absence analyses, although this assumption may not hold. The 87-base-pair reads could not distinguish some IMGT-functional V segments, including TRBV6-2 and TRBV6-3, so those segments were excluded. In a later analysis, several top co-occurrence clusters were reported to appear linked to parvovirus B19, influenza, CMV and Epstein-Barr virus. The sequencing pipeline was judged likely to have produced a cluster of highly shared sequence variants as a technical artifact. A further reported finding was that TCR beta sequences accurately predicted the HLA-A and HLA-B alleles for most subjects in the first cohort. The study gave a list of 150 to 200 TCR beta chains associated with cytomegalovirus. A later analysis associated 15,000 or so TCR beta sequences with specific HLA alleles at a false discovery rate of 0.05. The authors suggested that the approach could potentially be generalized to other disease states and immunological phenotypes. Compared with equally common non-associated chains, HLA-associated TCR beta chains in a later analysis were more clonally expanded and had lower generation probabilities. Correlated functional status among segregating V segments might be attributable to linkage disequilibrium, but an unknown experimental factor could not be ruled out. Because some donors lacked HLA typing at each locus, the association tests relied only on the typed subset. Only TCR beta chains were sequenced in this cohort, and the absence of alpha or paired-chain data limited detectable features. In a later genetic analysis, a missense DCLRE1C variant was associated with V-gene and J-gene trimming of TCR beta chains, and the association was replicated in an independent cohort. Most TCR sequences were observed very rarely across donors, whereas some public TCRs were present in many individuals. A later genetic analysis reported fewer N-insertions in productive TCRs among donors in an Asian-associated ancestry cluster than the 666-donor mean. The classifier was reported to diagnose cytomegalovirus status with high specificity and sensitivity in both the original cohort and the validation cohort. Three of the identified cytomegalovirus-associated TCR beta chains were confirmed in vitro to be specific for cytomegalovirus antigens. For the cohort, immune exposure information was limited to CMV serostatus. The earlier analysis of a few hundred of the donors excluded roughly 17 rarely observed V segments, including chromosome 9 orphons, because counts were too low. In a later analysis, most CMV-associated TCR beta chains were found to appear HLA-restricted, with HLA associations seemingly driven largely by CMV exposure. According to a later analysis, TCR association rates differed among HLA loci, with DRB1 alleles showing the most associated TCRs and HLA-C alleles showing the fewest.

This TCR was recovered from a woman aged 40-49 years in good health and CMV-seronegative. Recombination linked TRBV10-3 to TRBJ1-3; the D gene identity is not certain. The specimen was PBMCs. The DNA is TGTGCCATCTTGTCCTCCTCTGGAAACACCATATATTTT. Its product reads: CAILSSSGNTIYF.